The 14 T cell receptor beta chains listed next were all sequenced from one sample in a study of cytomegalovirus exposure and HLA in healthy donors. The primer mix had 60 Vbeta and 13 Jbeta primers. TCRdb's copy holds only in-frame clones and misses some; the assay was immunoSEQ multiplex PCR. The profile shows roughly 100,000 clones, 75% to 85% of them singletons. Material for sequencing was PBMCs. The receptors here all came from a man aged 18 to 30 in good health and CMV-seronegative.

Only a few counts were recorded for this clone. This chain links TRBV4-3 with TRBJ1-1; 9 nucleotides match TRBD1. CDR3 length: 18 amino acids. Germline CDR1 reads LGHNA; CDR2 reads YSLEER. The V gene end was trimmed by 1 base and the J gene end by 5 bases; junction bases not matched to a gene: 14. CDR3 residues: CASSQGATGGRERTEAFF. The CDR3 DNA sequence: TGCGCCAGCAGCCAAGGTGCGACAGGGGGAAGGGAGCGGACTGAAGCTTTCTTT.

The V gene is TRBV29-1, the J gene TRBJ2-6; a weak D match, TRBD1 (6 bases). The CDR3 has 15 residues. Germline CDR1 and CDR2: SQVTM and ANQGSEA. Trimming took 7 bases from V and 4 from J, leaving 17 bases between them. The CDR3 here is CSAAQGSGGANVLTF. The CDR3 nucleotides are TGCAGCGCCGCACAGGGTTCGGGGGGGGCCAACGTCCTGACTTTC.

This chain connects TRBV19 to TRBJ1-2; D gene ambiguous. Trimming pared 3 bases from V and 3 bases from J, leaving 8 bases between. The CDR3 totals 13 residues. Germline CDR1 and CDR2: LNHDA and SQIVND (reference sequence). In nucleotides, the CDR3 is TGTGCCAGTAGTATCGGAGCAGACTATGGCTACACCTTC. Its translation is CASSIGADYGYTF.

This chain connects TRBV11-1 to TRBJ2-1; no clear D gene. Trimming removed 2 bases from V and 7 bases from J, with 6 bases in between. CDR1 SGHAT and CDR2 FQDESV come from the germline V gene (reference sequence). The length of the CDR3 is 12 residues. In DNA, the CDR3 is TGTGCCAGCAGCTTACTCAGGAATGAGCAGTTCTTC. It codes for CASSLLRNEQFF.

The CDR3 region has the DNA TGTGCCAGCAGCGTGCCGCCGGGACAGGGGTTTGGAGAGACCCAGTACTTC. It translates to CASSVPPGQGFGETQYF. The gene calls are TRBV5-4 and TRBJ2-5; TRBD1 matches at 10 bases. There are 17 residues in the CDR3. Germline loops: CDR1 SGHNT, CDR2 YYREEE (reference sequence). After removal of 4 bases from V and 4 bases from J, the junction contained 13 bases not matched to a gene.

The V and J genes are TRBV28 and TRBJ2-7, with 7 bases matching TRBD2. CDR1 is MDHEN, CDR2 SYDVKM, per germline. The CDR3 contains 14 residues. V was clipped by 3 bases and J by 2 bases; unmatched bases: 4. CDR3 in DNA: TGTGCCAGCAGTTTCGGGGGGTCTGCCTACGAGCAGTACTTC. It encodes CASSFGGSAYEQYF.

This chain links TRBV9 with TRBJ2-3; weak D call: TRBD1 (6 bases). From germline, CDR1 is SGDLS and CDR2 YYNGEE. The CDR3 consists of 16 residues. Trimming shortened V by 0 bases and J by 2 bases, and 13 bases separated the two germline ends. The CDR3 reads CASSVGGRGHTDTQYF. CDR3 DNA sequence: TGTGCCAGCAGCGTAGGGGGCAGGGGTCACACAGATACGCAGTATTTT.

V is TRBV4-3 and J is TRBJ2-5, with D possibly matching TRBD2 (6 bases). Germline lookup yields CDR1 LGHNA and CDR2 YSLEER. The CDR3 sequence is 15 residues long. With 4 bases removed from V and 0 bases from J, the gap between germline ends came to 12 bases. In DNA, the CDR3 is TGCGCCAGCAGCCGAGAAGGAGGGAACCAAGAGACCCAGTACTTC. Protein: CASSREGGNQETQYF.

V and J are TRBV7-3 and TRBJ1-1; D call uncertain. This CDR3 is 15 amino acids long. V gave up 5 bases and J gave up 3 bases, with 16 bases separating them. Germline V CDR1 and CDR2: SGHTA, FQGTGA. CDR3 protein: CASSPRRSRDTEAFF. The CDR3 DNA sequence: TGTGCCAGCAGCCCGAGACGGAGTCGGGACACTGAAGCTTTCTTT. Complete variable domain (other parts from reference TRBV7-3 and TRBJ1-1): GAGVSQTPSNKVTEKGKYVELRCDPISGHTALYWYRQSLGQGPEFLIYFQGTGAADDSGLPNDRFFAVRPEGSVSTLKIQRTERGDSAVYLCASSPRRSRDTEAFFGQGTRLTVV.

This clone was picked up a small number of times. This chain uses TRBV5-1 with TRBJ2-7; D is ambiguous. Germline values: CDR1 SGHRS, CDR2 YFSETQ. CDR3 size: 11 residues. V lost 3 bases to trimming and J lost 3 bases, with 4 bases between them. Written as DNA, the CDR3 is TGCGCCAGCAGCTCATTCTACGAGCAGTACTTC. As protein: CASSSFYEQYF.

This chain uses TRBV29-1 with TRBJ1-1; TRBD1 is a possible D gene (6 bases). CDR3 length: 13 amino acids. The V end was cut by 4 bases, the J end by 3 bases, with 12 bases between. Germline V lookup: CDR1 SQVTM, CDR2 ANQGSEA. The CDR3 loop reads CSVGPRGDTEAFF. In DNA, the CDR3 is TGCAGCGTTGGCCCCAGGGGTGACACTGAAGCTTTCTTT.

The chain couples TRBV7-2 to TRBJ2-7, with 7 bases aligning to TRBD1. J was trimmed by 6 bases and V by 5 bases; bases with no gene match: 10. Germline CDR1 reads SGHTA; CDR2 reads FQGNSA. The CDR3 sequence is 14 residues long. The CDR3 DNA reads TGTGCCAGCAGCGCGATTCAGGGGGTTAGCGAGCAGTACTTC. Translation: CASSAIQGVSEQYF. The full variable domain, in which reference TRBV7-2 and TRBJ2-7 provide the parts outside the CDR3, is GAGVSQSPSNKVTEKGKDVELRCDPISGHTALYWYRQSLGQGLEFLIYFQGNSAPDKSGLPSDRFSAERTGGSVSTLTIQRTQQEDSAVYLCASSAIQGVSEQYFGPGTRLTVT.

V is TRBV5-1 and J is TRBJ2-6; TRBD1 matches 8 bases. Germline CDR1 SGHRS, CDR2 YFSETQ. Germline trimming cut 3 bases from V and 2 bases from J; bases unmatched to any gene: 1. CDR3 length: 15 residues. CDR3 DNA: TGCGCCAGCAGCTCACAGGGGGCTGGGGCCAACGTCCTGACTTTC. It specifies CASSSQGAGANVLTF.

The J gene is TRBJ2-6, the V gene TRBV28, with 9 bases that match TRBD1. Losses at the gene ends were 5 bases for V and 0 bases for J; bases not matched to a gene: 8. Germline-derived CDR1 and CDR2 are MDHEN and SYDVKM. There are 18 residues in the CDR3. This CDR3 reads CASSQPGQGYSGANVLTF. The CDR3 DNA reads TGTGCCAGCAGTCAACCGGGACAGGGTTACTCTGGGGCCAACGTCCTGACTTTC.